This T cell receptor beta chain was sequenced for a study of T cell responses to AZD1222 COVID-19 vaccine. Study conclusions and caveats: No day 14 peak samples; only post-peak repertoires were characterized.

Sequenced by immunoSEQ multiplex PCR; TCRdb stores in-frame clones only, minus some. The table includes about 170,000 clones, just under 95% detected once. About this clone: Its antigen is currently unknown.

The origin of this receptor is an adult in good health. Material: peripheral blood, obtained on day 0 of AZD1222 vaccination.

In DNA form, the CDR3 reads TGTGCCAGCAGCTGGGACAGGGACGGCTACGAGCAGTACTTC. Its protein is CASSWDRDGYEQYF. The V and J genes are TRBV5-5 and TRBJ2-7, with 9 bases identical to TRBD1. Germline-derived CDR1 and CDR2 are SGHKS and YYEKEE (reference sequence). V shed 3 bases and J 3 bases; nucleotides not matched to a gene: 4. CDR3 length: 14 amino acids.